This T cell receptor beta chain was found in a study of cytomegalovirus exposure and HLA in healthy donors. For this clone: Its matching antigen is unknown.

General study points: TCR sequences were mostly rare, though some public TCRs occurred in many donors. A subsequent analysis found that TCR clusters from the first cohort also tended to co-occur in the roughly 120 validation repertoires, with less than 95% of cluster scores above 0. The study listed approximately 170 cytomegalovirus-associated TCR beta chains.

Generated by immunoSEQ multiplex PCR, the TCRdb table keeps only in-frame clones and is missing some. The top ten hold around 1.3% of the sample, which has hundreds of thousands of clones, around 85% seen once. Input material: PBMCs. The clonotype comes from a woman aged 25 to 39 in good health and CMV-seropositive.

This CDR3 reads CASSPTSVTPYEQYF. The CDR3 coding sequence is TGTGCCAGCAGCCCGACTAGCGTGACCCCCTACGAGCAGTACTTC. The genes are TRBV7-6 and TRBJ2-7; 8 bases match TRBD2. The germline CDR1 and CDR2 sequences are SGHVS and FNYEAQ. The CDR3 consists of 15 residues. V shed 5 bases and J 2 bases; nucleotides not matched to a gene: 8.